This T cell receptor beta chain originates from a study of blood T cell repertoires in COVID-19. Background on the study: Samples taken during acute and convalescent COVID-19 were collected in the United States, Italy and Spain. T cells, B-cell-depleted T cells, or PBMCs supplied cDNA or gDNA.

As processed by the authors: For nucleated cells, counts were estimated from reference gene primer amplification. The method was immunoSEQ multiplex PCR; TCRdb's version includes in-frame clones alone and lacks a portion of them. That table supplies the V and J calls and clone size; D and trimming were determined from the DNA. Of approximately 75,000 clones listed, 75% to 95% are singletons. The ends were cut back, 1 base at V and 2 bases at J, with 15 bases in the middle. From germline, CDR1 is SGHTS and CDR2 YDEGEE. This CDR3 is 16 amino acids long. This TCR was recovered from a human donor in a cohort sampled during active COVID-19. Sequencing used peripheral blood. The chain is built from TRBV5-8 and TRBJ2-5; a possible D gene is TRBD2 (7 bases). CDR3: CASSLNGGGLQETQYF. For the CDR3, the DNA is TGTGCCAGCAGCTTGAACGGCGGGGGCCTACAAGAGACCCAGTACTTC.